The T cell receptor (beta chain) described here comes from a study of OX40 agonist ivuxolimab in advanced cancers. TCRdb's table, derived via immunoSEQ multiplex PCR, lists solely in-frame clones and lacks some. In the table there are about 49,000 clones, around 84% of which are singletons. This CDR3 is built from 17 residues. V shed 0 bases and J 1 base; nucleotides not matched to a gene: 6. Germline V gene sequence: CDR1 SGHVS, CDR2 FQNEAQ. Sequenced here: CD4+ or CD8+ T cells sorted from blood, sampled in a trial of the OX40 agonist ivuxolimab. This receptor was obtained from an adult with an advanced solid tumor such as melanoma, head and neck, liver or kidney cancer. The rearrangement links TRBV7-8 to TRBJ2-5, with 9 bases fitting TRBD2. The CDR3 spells CASSLARRGGPQETQYF. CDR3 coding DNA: TGTGCCAGCAGCTTAGCGCGGCGGGGGGGACCCCAAGAGACCCAGTACTTC.